This T cell receptor (beta chain) was found in a study of T cells in localized non-small cell lung cancer. The V end was cut by 7 bases, the J end by 0 bases, with 15 bases between. The CDR3 consists of 15 residues. The germline CDR1 and CDR2 sequences are MDHEN and SYDVKM. Using immunoSEQ multiplex PCR, the repertoire was profiled, and TCRdb retains in-frame clones only, with some absent. The top ten clones hold less than 3.5% of a sample with roughly 38,000 clones, 80% to 90% of them seen once. V is TRBV28 and J is TRBJ1-1; no reliable D call. The sample consisted of peripheral blood, taken before any cancer treatment. The TCR comes from a woman aged 40-70 years with stage I lung adenocarcinoma. The CDR3 DNA sequence: TGTGCCAGCAATTTTAGAGGTAATCTGAACACTGAAGCTTTCTTT. The encoded protein is CASNFRGNLNTEAFF.